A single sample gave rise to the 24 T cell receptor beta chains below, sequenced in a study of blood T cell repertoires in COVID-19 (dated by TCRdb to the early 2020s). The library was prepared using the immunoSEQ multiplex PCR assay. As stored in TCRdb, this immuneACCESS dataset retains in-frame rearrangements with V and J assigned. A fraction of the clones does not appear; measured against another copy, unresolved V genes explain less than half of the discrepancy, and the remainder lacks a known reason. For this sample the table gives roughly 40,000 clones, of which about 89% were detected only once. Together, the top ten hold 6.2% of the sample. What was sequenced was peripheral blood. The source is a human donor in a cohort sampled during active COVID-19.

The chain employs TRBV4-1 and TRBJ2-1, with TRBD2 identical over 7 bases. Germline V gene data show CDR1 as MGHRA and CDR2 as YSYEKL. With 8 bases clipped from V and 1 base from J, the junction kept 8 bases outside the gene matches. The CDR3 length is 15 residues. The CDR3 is CASHGAGVSYNEQFF. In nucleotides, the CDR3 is TGCGCCAGCCACGGGGCGGGGGTTTCCTACAATGAGCAGTTCTTC.

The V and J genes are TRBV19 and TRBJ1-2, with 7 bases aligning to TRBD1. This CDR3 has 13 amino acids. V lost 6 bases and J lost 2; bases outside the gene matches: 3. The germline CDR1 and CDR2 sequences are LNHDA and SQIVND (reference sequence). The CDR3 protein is CASRSGQNYGYTF. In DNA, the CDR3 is TGTGCCAGTAGGTCGGGACAGAACTATGGCTACACCTTC.

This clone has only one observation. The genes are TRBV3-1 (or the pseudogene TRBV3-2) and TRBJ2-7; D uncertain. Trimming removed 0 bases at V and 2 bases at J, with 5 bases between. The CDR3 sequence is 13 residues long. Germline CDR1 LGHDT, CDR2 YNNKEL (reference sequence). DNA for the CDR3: TGTGCCAGCAGCCAAGATCTTACCTACGAGCAGTACTTC. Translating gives CASSQDLTYEQYF.

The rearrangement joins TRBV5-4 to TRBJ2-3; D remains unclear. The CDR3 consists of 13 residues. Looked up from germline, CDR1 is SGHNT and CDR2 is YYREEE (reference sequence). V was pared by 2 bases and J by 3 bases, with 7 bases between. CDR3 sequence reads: CASSLLPTDTQYF. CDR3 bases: TGTGCCAGCAGCTTACTACCTACAGATACGCAGTATTTT.

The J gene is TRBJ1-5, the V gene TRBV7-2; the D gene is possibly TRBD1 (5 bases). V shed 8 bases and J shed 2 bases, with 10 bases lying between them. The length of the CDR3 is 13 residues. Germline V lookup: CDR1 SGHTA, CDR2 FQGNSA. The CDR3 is CASAGGGNQPQHF. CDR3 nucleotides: TGTGCCAGCGCCGGGGGAGGCAATCAGCCCCAGCATTTT.

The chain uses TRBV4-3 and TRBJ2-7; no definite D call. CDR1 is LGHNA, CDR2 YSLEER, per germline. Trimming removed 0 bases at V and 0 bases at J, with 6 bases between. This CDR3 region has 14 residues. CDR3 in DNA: TGCGCCAGCAGCCAAGACAAACTCTCCTACGAGCAGTACTTC. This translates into CASSQDKLSYEQYF.

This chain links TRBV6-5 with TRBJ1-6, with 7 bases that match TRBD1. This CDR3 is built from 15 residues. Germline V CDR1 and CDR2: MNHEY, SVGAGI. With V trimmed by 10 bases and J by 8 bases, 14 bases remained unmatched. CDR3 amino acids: CATHPGQPWDSPLHF. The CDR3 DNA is TGTGCCACCCACCCGGGACAGCCGTGGGATTCACCCCTCCACTTT.

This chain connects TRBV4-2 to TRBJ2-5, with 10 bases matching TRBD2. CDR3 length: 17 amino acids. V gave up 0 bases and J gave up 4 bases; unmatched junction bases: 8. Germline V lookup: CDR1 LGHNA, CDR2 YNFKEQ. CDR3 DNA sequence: TGTGCCAGCAGCCAAGATCCTAGCGGGAGTATCGGAGAGACCCAGTACTTC. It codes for CASSQDPSGSIGETQYF.

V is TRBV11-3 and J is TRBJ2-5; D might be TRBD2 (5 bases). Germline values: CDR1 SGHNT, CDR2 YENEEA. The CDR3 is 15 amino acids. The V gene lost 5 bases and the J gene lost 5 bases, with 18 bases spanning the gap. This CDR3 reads CASSPGEGLAETQYF. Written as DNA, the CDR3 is TGTGCCAGCAGCCCAGGAGAGGGCCTCGCGGAGACCCAGTACTTC.

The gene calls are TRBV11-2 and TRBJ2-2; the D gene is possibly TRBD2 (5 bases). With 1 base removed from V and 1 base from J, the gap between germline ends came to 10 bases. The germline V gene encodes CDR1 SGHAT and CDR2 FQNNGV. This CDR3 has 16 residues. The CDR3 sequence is CASSLVGGLNTGELFF. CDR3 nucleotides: TGTGCCAGCAGCTTAGTTGGCGGACTGAACACCGGGGAGCTGTTTTTT.

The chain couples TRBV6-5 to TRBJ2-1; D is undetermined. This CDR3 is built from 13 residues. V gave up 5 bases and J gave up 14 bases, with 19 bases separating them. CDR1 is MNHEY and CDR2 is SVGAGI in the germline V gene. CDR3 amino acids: CASSQYLASPEFF. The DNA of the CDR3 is TGTGCCAGCAGTCAATACCTGGCTAGTCCCGAGTTCTTC.

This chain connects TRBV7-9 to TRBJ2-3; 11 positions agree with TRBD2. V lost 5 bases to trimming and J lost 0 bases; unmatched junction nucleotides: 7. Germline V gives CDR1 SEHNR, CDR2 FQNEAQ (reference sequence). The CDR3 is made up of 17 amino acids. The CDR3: CASSRLAGGMSTDTQYF. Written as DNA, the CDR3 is TGTGCCAGCAGCCGTTTAGCGGGAGGGATGAGCACAGATACGCAGTATTTT.

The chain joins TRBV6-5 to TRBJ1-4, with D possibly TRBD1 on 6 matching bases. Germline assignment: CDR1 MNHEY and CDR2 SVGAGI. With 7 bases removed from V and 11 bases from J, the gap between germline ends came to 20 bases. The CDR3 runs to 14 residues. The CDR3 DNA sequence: TGTGCCAGCACCTTGACAGGCCCAACTGGGAAACTGTTTTTT. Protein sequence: CASTLTGPTGKLFF.

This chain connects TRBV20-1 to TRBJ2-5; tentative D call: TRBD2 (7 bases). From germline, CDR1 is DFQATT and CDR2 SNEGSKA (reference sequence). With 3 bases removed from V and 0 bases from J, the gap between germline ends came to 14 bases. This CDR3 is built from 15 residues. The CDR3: CSASGAGANQETQYF. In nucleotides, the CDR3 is TGCAGTGCTAGTGGGGCGGGGGCGAACCAAGAGACCCAGTACTTC.

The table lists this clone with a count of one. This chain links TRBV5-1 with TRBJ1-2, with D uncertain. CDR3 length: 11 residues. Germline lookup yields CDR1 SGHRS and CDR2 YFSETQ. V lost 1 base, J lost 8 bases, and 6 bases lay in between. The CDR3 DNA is TGCGCCAGCAGCTTGACGGGGGGCTACACCTTC. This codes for CASSLTGGYTF.

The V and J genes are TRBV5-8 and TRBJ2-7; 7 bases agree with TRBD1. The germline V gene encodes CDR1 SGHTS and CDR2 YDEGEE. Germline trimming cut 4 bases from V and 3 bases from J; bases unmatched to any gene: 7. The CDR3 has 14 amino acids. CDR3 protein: CASSTRDSFYEQYF. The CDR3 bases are TGTGCCAGCAGCACAAGGGACAGCTTCTACGAGCAGTACTTC.

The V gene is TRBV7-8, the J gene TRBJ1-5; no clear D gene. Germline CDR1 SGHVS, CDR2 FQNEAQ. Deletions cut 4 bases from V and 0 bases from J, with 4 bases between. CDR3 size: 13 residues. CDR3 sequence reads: CASSSVSNQPQHF. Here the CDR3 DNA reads TGTGCCAGCAGCTCAGTTAGCAATCAGCCCCAGCATTTT.

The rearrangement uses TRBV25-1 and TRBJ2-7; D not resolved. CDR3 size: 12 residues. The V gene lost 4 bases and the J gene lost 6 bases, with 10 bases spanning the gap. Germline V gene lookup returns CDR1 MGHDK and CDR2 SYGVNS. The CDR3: CASSVGFREQYF. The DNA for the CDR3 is TGTGCCAGCAGTGTCGGGTTCCGCGAGCAGTACTTC.

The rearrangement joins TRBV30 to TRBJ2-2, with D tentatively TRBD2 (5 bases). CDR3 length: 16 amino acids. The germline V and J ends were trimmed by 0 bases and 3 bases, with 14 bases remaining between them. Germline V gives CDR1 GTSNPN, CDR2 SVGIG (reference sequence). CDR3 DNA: TGTGCCTGGAGTGTATTTCCACCCGGGGACACCGGGGAGCTGTTTTTT. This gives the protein CAWSVFPPGDTGELFF.

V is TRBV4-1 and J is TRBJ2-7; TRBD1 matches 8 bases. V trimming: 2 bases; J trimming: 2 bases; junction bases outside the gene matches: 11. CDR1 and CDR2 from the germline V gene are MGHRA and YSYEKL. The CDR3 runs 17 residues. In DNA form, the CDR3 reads TGCGCCAGCAGCCAATATTCGACCGGGACAGGTCCCTACGAGCAGTACTTC. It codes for CASSQYSTGTGPYEQYF.

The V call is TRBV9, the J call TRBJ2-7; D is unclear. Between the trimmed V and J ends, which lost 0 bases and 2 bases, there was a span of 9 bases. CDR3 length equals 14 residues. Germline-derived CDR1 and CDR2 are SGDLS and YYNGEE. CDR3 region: CASSVGAPPYEQYF. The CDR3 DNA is TGTGCCAGCAGCGTAGGGGCACCCCCCTACGAGCAGTACTTC.

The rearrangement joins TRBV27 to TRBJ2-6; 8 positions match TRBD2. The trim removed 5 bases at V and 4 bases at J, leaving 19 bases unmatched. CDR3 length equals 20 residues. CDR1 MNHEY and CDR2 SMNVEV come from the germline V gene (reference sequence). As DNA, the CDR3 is TGTGCCAGCAGTGCCGGGGGGGTCCGCTATATGCCCGGGGGGGCCAACGTCCTGACTTTC. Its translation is CASSAGGVRYMPGGANVLTF.

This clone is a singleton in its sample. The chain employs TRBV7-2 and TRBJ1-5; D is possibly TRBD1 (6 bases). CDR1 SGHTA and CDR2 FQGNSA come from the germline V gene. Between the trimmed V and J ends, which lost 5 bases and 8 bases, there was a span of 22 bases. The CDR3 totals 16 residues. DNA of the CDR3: TGTGCCAGCAGCGCGGATGGGGGGGCGCGGGTTGAGCCCCAGCATTTT. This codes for CASSADGGARVEPQHF.

The CDR3 loop reads CASSLETGEAFF. CDR3 nucleotide sequence: TGTGCCAGCAGCTTAGAGACAGGTGAAGCTTTCTTT. The chain employs TRBV11-3 and TRBJ1-1; maybe TRBD1 (6 bases). CDR3 length: 12 amino acids. V lost 0 bases and J 7 bases, leaving 6 bases between the germline ends. Germline loops: CDR1 SGHNT, CDR2 YENEEA. Filled out from reference TRBV11-3 and TRBJ1-1, the complete variable domain reads EAGVVQSPRYKIIEKKQPVAFWCNPISGHNTLYWYLQNLGQGPELLIRYENEEAVDDSQLPKDRFSAERLKGVDSTLKIQPAELGDSAVYLCASSLETGEAFFGQGTRLTVV.